Following are 27 T cell receptor beta chains from one sample sequenced in a study of human T cells and chemical hapten exposure. One entry per CDR3 protein results from TCRdb running MiXCR on the RACE reads. The data contain some 71,000 distinct CDR3 sequences, around 10% of them seen just once; the ten biggest clones take up roughly 1.5%. Time point in this sample: patch test 3, about 24 weeks after DPC sensitization. Documented treatment: therapeutic diphenylcyclopropenone sensitization with weekly scalp DPC. The sequences come from whole blood, collected in connection with sensitization to the hapten diphenylcyclopropenone (DPC). These receptors all stem from a woman aged 50 to 60 with alopecia areata. Some clones in this sample may be carry-over from other donors' samples.

The chain recombines TRBV28 with TRBJ1-1; D not certain. There are 13 residues in the CDR3. Germline loops: CDR1 MDHEN, CDR2 SYDVKM. Between the trimmed V and J ends, which lost 10 bases and 0 bases, there was a span of 12 bases. The DNA of the CDR3 is TGTGCCACCTCCTTTTCAATGAACACTGAAGCTTTCTTT. This encodes CATSFSMNTEAFF.

This chain uses TRBV2 with TRBJ1-4; D is unclear. Trimming removed 2 bases from V and 8 bases from J, with 6 bases in between. The CDR3 length is 12 residues. CDR1 and CDR2 from the germline V gene are SNHLY and FYNNEI. CDR3 region: CASSERREKLFF. CDR3 bases: TGTGCCAGCAGTGAACGGCGCGAAAAACTGTTTTTT. Looking up the rest from reference TRBV2 and TRBJ1-4 gives the full variable domain: EPEVTQTPSHQVTQMGQEVILRCVPISNHLYFYWYRQILGQKVEFLVSFYNNEISEKSEIFDDQFSVERPDGSNFTLKIRSTKLEDSAMYFCASSERREKLFFGSGTQLSVL.

This clonotype was seen repeatedly, ten times or more. The V and J genes are TRBV18 and TRBJ2-7; TRBD1 might be the D (8 bases). CDR3 length: 13 residues. V was pared by 3 bases and J by 6 bases, with 12 bases between. Germline values: CDR1 KGHSH, CDR2 LQKENI. The CDR3 nucleotides are TGTGCCAGCTCACCGGACAGGGAGGGCGAGCAGTACTTC. This translates into CASSPDREGEQYF.

The J gene is TRBJ1-1, the V gene TRBV7-6; possibly TRBD1 for D (5 bases). Germline lookup yields CDR1 SGHVS and CDR2 FNYEAQ. The CDR3 contains 13 residues. Trimming pared 3 bases from V and 5 bases from J, leaving 10 bases between. CDR3 DNA: TGTGCCAGCAGCTTGCGACAGCGGACTGAAGCTTTCTTT. It codes for CASSLRQRTEAFF.

V and J are TRBV10-3 and TRBJ2-3; 12 bases align to TRBD2. Germline loops: CDR1 ENHRY, CDR2 SYGVKD. This CDR3 is 16 amino acids long. The V and J ends lost 5 bases and 3 bases, in that order; junction bases with no gene match: 6. CDR3 nucleotides: TGTGCCATCAGTCTAGGACTAGCGGGGTATACAGATACGCAGTATTTT. The encoded protein is CAISLGLAGYTDTQYF.

The chain carries TRBV21-1 and TRBJ1-5; the table's D call of TRBD1 was not tested on the DNA. TRBV21-1 is a known pseudogene. The CDR3 has 15 amino acids. CDR3 bases: TGTGCCAGCAGCAGAGGAAGGGGGGGCCCTCAGCCCCAGCATTTT. It is translated as CASSRGRGGPQPQHF.

This clonotype was recorded at least ten times. V gene TRBV14 combines with J gene TRBJ2-7; 7 bases match TRBD1. Per the germline V gene, CDR1 is SGHDN and CDR2 is FVKESK. With 3 bases clipped from V and 2 bases from J, the junction kept 7 bases outside the gene matches. The CDR3 consists of 15 residues. DNA of the CDR3: TGTGCCAGCAGCCAGCTCCGGGACAGACCCTACGAGCAGTACTTC. It codes for CASSQLRDRPYEQYF.

This clonotype was counted many times. This rearrangement joins TRBV5-1 to TRBJ1-1; 12 bases are a match to TRBD1. V dropped 2 bases and J dropped 3; count of bases not matched to a gene: 8. CDR3 length: 17 amino acids. The germline CDR1 and CDR2 sequences are SGHRS and YFSETQ. The CDR3 nucleotides read TGCGCCAGCAGCTTATTGGGACAGGGGGCGCGGGACACTGAAGCTTTCTTT. Translation: CASSLLGQGARDTEAFF. Combining the CDR3 with reference TRBV5-1 and TRBJ1-1 gives the whole variable domain KAGVTQTPRYLIKTRGQQVTLSCSPISGHRSVSWYQQTPGQGLQFLFEYFSETQRNKGNFPGRFSGRQFSNSRSEMNVSTLELGDSALYLCASSLLGQGARDTEAFFGQGTRLTVV.

This clonotype was counted at least ten times. The V and J genes are TRBV7-2 and TRBJ2-7, with a weak D call TRBD1 (6 bases). Germline V gene lookup returns CDR1 SGHTA and CDR2 FQGNSA. There are 13 residues in the CDR3. Trimming stripped 0 bases from V and 4 bases from J, with 7 bases between. The CDR3 bases are TGTGCCAGCAGCTTAGCACAGGGTTACGAGCAGTACTTC. Its protein is CASSLAQGYEQYF.

This chain uses TRBV11-1 with TRBJ1-6; D is uncertain. This CDR3 has 15 residues. The germline CDR1 and CDR2 sequences are SGHAT and FQDESV (reference sequence). V was clipped by 2 bases and J by 14 bases, with 19 bases between them. The CDR3 DNA is TGTGCCAGCAGCTTACAGGACGGCCGGGCGGATTCCCTCCACTTT. It encodes CASSLQDGRADSLHF. Based on the CDR3 plus reference TRBV11-1 and TRBJ1-6, the full variable domain is EAEVAQSPRYKITEKSQAVAFWCDPISGHATLYWYRQILGQGPELLVQFQDESVVDDSQLPKDRFSAERLKGVDSTLKIQPAELGDSAMYLCASSLQDGRADSLHFGNGTRLTVT.

This clonotype came up many times. The chain is built from TRBV10-3 and TRBJ1-1; D is uncertain. The germline V gene encodes CDR1 ENHRY and CDR2 SYGVKD. The CDR3 extends over 13 amino acids. Trimming pared 10 bases from V and 0 bases from J, leaving 12 bases between. The CDR3 DNA reads as TGTGCCACCAGGCCGCCTTTGAACACTGAAGCTTTCTTT. Its protein is CATRPPLNTEAFF.

At least ten counts were recorded for this clonotype. This chain connects TRBV4-1 to TRBJ1-3; D remains unclear. V lost 0 bases and J 4 bases, leaving 13 bases between the germline ends. CDR3 size: 16 residues. CDR1 MGHRA and CDR2 YSYEKL come from the germline V gene. The chain's CDR3 is CASSQDSGKLGNTIYF. The DNA for the CDR3 is TGCGCCAGCAGCCAAGATAGCGGCAAGTTGGGAAACACCATATATTTT.

The chain recombines TRBV7-2 with TRBJ2-3; D is possibly TRBD1 (5 bases). Trimming removed 0 bases at V and 4 bases at J, with 14 bases between. The CDR3 runs 16 residues. CDR1 and CDR2 (germline): SGHTA, FQGNSA. The CDR3 reads CASSLARGIFADTQYF. CDR3 bases: TGTGCCAGCAGCTTAGCTAGGGGCATCTTCGCAGATACGCAGTATTTT. Looking up the rest from reference TRBV7-2 and TRBJ2-3 gives the full variable domain: GAGVSQSPSNKVTEKGKDVELRCDPISGHTALYWYRQSLGQGLEFLIYFQGNSAPDKSGLPSDRFSAERTGGSVSTLTIQRTQQEDSAVYLCASSLARGIFADTQYFGPGTRLTVL.

This clonotype showed up many times. Here the CDR3 reads CSAFNDRSPYEQYF. The CDR3 DNA reads TGCAGTGCTTTTAACGACAGGTCCCCCTACGAGCAGTACTTC. The genes are TRBV20-1 and TRBJ2-7, with D possibly TRBD1 on 6 matching bases. The CDR3 has 14 residues. CDR1 and CDR2 (germline): DFQATT, SNEGSKA (reference sequence). V lost 5 bases, J lost 2 bases, and 16 bases lay in between.

This clonotype was counted between two and nine times. This chain joins TRBV5-1 and TRBJ2-5; 9 nucleotides align to TRBD1. Per the germline V gene, CDR1 is SGHRS and CDR2 is YFSETQ. The V segment lost 7 bases and the J segment 5 bases; nucleotides outside the gene matches: 18. The CDR3 runs 17 residues. CDR3 sequence: CASGRMKGQGLEETQYF. CDR3 nucleotide sequence: TGCGCCAGCGGTCGGATGAAGGGACAGGGTTTGGAGGAGACCCAGTACTTC.

Here the CDR3 DNA reads TGTGCCAGCAGGATACAGGATTCCTATGGCTACACCTTC. Translated, it gives CASRIQDSYGYTF. This chain uses TRBV6-6 with TRBJ1-2; D might be TRBD1 (5 bases). Trimming took off 6 bases at V and 4 bases at J, with 12 bases between the two ends. The CDR3 sequence is 13 residues long. Germline CDR1 MNHNY, CDR2 SVGAGI (reference sequence).

At least ten counts were recorded for this clonotype. V usage is TRBV20-1 and J usage is TRBJ1-6, with D possibly matching TRBD1 (6 bases). The CDR3 totals 14 residues. CDR1 and CDR2 from the germline V gene are DFQATT and SNEGSKA (reference sequence). Trimming removed 3 bases at V and 5 bases at J, with 11 bases between. The CDR3 coding sequence is TGCAGTGCTAGTGGGGGCCTTCATAATTCACCCCTCCACTTT. Protein product: CSASGGLHNSPLHF.

Many counts were recorded for this clonotype. V gene TRBV10-3 combines with J gene TRBJ2-7; TRBD1 agrees at 7 bases. CDR3 length: 14 residues. The trim removed 3 bases at V and 6 bases at J, leaving 8 bases unmatched. Germline CDR1 and CDR2: ENHRY and SYGVKD. CDR3 DNA sequence: TGTGCCATCAGTGAAAGCCAGGGGGTGGCCGAGCAGTACTTC. Protein sequence: CAISESQGVAEQYF.

The rearrangement links TRBV4-3 to TRBJ2-3; D possibly corresponds to TRBD2 (6 bases). Germline CDR1 and CDR2: LGHNA and YSLEER. CDR3 size: 19 residues. With 0 bases removed from V and 0 bases from J, the gap between germline ends came to 19 bases. The CDR3 DNA is TGCGCCAGCAGCCAAGATTATGGTAGCGGAGACCCTAGCACAGATACGCAGTATTTT. Amino acids: CASSQDYGSGDPSTDTQYF.

This chain joins TRBV9 and TRBJ2-3; the D gene is possibly TRBD2 (6 bases). CDR3 size: 14 residues. CDR1 and CDR2 from the germline V gene are SGDLS and YYNGEE. V lost 4 bases, J lost 2 bases, and 11 bases lay in between. The CDR3 coding sequence is TGTGCCAGCAGCCCCCGGACTATCACAGATACGCAGTATTTT. Residues: CASSPRTITDTQYF. The variable domain in full, completed from reference TRBV9 and TRBJ2-3, reads DSGVTQTPKHLITATGQRVTLRCSPRSGDLSVYWYQQSLDQGLQFLIQYYNGEERAKGNILERFSAQQFPDLHSELNLSSLELGDSALYFCASSPRTITDTQYFGPGTRLTVL.

This clonotype has a count of ten or more. V gene TRBV18 combines with J gene TRBJ2-7, with 9 positions matching TRBD2. CDR1 is KGHSH and CDR2 is LQKENI in the germline V gene. CDR3 length: 16 amino acids. V shed 3 bases and J 4 bases; nucleotides not matched to a gene: 10. The CDR3 protein is CASSPGLRGGPYEQYF. The CDR3 DNA reads as TGTGCCAGCTCACCCGGGTTGCGGGGGGGCCCGTACGAGCAGTACTTC.

This clonotype was found many times. The chain links TRBV5-1 to TRBJ2-4; D unresolved. V was cut by 0 bases and J by 0 bases, with 4 bases left in between. Germline CDR1 is SGHRS and CDR2 is YFSETQ. This CDR3 region has 14 residues. CDR3 amino acids: CASSLDSAKNIQYF. DNA for the CDR3: TGCGCCAGCAGCTTGGACTCAGCCAAAAACATTCAGTACTTC.

V is TRBV7-2 and J is TRBJ1-5; D gene unclear. Germline CDR1 is SGHTA and CDR2 is FQGNSA. The V and J ends lost 5 bases and 5 bases respectively, with 13 bases between them. This CDR3 contains 14 residues. The chain's CDR3 is CASSQGRNDQPQHF. CDR3 bases: TGTGCCAGCAGCCAAGGGAGGAATGATCAGCCCCAGCATTTT.

This clonotype was seen repeatedly, ten times or more. The gene calls are TRBV3-1 and TRBJ1-2, with TRBD1 matching over 7 bases. The CDR3 runs to 15 residues. V shed 1 base and J 3 bases; nucleotides not matched to a gene: 5. CDR1 LGHDT and CDR2 YNNKEL come from the germline V gene (reference sequence). The CDR3 region is CASSQVGQAYYGYTF. Written as DNA, the CDR3 is TGTGCCAGCAGCCAAGTCGGACAGGCCTACTATGGCTACACCTTC.

This clonotype was counted at least ten times. The chain is built from TRBV7-9 and TRBJ2-7, with TRBD2 identical over 8 bases. The CDR3 runs to 16 residues. Trimming at V came to 8 bases and at J to 0 bases, leaving 12 bases not matched to a gene. Germline-derived CDR1 and CDR2 are SEHNR and FQNEAQ (reference sequence). CDR3 bases: TGTGCCAGCTCGCGGTGGCGGGGGGAATCCTCCTACGAGCAGTACTTC. Translated: CASSRWRGESSYEQYF.

This clonotype occurred many times. The rearrangement uses TRBV6-1 and TRBJ1-5; 8 bases agree with TRBD1. CDR1 is MNHNS, CDR2 SASEGT, per germline. J lost 3 bases, V lost 5 bases, and 6 bases had no gene match. CDR3 length equals 15 residues. The chain's CDR3 is CASSTDRGANQPQHF. CDR3 DNA sequence: TGTGCCAGCAGTACTGACAGGGGAGCCAATCAGCCCCAGCATTTT.

This clonotype came up a few times. The chain links TRBV7-2 to TRBJ2-2; weak D call: TRBD2 (5 bases). V lost 5 bases and J lost 6, with 16 bases in between. Germline lookup yields CDR1 SGHTA and CDR2 FQGNSA. The CDR3 has 15 residues. The CDR3: CASSPGIQWPGELFF. CDR3 DNA: TGTGCCAGCAGCCCCGGGATACAGTGGCCCGGGGAGCTGTTTTTT. Drawing the rest from reference TRBV7-2 and TRBJ2-2, the complete variable domain is GAGVSQSPSNKVTEKGKDVELRCDPISGHTALYWYRQSLGQGLEFLIYFQGNSAPDKSGLPSDRFSAERTGGSVSTLTIQRTQQEDSAVYLCASSPGIQWPGELFFGEGSRLTVL.